The subject of this entry is one T cell receptor beta chain. Its target is unknown. Other DNA sequences of this sample code for an identical CDR3. The sample comes from a study of T cell responses to AZD1222 COVID-19 vaccine. Notes on the study in general: CD4 TCRs covered the whole spike, strongest at regions 160-218 and 743-854.

In germline, CDR1 is MNHEY, CDR2 SVGEGT. Trimming cost V 0 bases and J 0 bases, with 6 bases left between them. CDR3 length equals 14 residues. Assay: immunoSEQ multiplex PCR; the TCRdb copy retains only in-frame clones and omits some. The sample lists about 190,000 clones, approximately 94% occurring once. The sequence derives from an adult in good health. The source material was peripheral blood, sampled on day 0 of AZD1222 vaccination. V gene TRBV6-2 or TRBV6-3 combines with J gene TRBJ2-7, with D hard to call. In nucleotides, the CDR3 is TGTGCCAGCAGTTACTCAGGCAGCTCCTACGAGCAGTACTTC. The encoded protein is CASSYSGSSYEQYF.